These 21 T cell receptor beta chains were all obtained from the same sample, sequenced in a study of T-cell reconstitution after alpha-beta-depleted transplantation in children. A library of TCRbeta sequences, prepared with unique molecular identifiers, was generated. TCRdb independently ran MiXCR on the PCR reads; one entry per CDR3 protein. The profile shows 200,000 to 250,000 distinct CDR3 sequences, 8.2% of them singletons. The sample here was PBMCs, mostly from graft donor cells, taken 180 days after TCRalphabeta/CD19-depleted stem cell transplant. These receptor sequences come from a male patient under 18 who had a stem cell transplant for acute lymphoblastic leukemia, so the T cells may come from the graft donor.

At least ten counts were recorded for this clonotype. V usage is TRBV27 and J usage is TRBJ2-2; D might be TRBD1 or TRBD2, each matching 5 bases. Germline-derived CDR1 and CDR2 are MNHEY and SMNVEV (reference sequence). V lost 5 bases to trimming and J lost 0 bases, with 22 bases between them. The CDR3 covers 19 residues. CDR3 region: CASSTLWLSQGPNTGELFF. CDR3 bases: TGTGCCAGCAGTACCCTATGGCTTTCCCAGGGACCGAACACCGGGGAGCTGTTTTTT.

As concerns this clonotype: A much larger clone is a single base away; this may be a read error. The chain recombines TRBV5-1 with TRBJ2-5, with D perhaps TRBD1 (6 bases). The CDR3 spans 14 residues. V dropped 4 bases and J dropped 3 bases, with 13 bases sitting between them. Germline V lookup: CDR1 SGHRS, CDR2 YFSETQ. The CDR3 bases are TGCGCCAGCAGCACCTCAGGGGCGAAAGAGACCCAGTACTTC. This sequence encodes CASSTSGAKETQYF.

This clonotype appeared once. A read error is possible here, since a much larger clone lies one base away. The gene calls are TRBV7-2 and TRBJ1-2; D is undetermined. CDR3 size: 14 residues. The V gene's germline CDR1 is SGHTA and CDR2 FQGNSA. Deletions cut 3 bases from V and 4 bases from J, with 12 bases between. The CDR3 bases are TGTGCCAGCAGCTTTCGTGGAGTCAGCTATGGCTACACCTTC. Protein: CASSFRGVSYGYTF.

This clonotype occurred many times. The rearrangement links TRBV12-3 or TRBV12-4 to TRBJ1-5; the D is unclear. The length of the CDR3 is 15 residues. With 0 bases removed from V and 4 bases from J, the gap between germline ends came to 10 bases. Here the CDR3 DNA reads TGTGCCAGCAGTTTAGCGGGCCCTACTAATCAGCCCCAGCATTTT. Encoded protein: CASSLAGPTNQPQHF.

This clonotype showed up many times. V usage is TRBV5-6 and J usage is TRBJ1-5, with D perhaps TRBD1 (5 bases). The CDR3 extends over 18 amino acids. V lost 3 bases to trimming and J lost 3 bases, with 22 bases between them. CDR1 and CDR2 (germline): SGHDT, YYEEEE. The CDR3 protein is CASSSLMPLQTVNQPQHF. CDR3 in DNA: TGTGCCAGCAGCTCCCTCATGCCGCTCCAGACAGTCAATCAGCCCCAGCATTTT.

This clonotype was counted ten times or more. The J gene is TRBJ2-5, the V gene TRBV12-3 or TRBV12-4; D perhaps matches TRBD2 (7 bases). This CDR3 contains 15 residues. The V end was cut by 7 bases, the J end by 5 bases, with 20 bases between. DNA for the CDR3: TGTGCCAGCACTCTTCTAGGGGGGGCGAGGGAGACCCAGTACTTC. Its protein is CASTLLGGARETQYF.

This clonotype was found many times. This chain connects TRBV19 to TRBJ2-1, with TRBD2 identical over 12 bases. Germline values: CDR1 LNHDA, CDR2 SQIVND (reference sequence). The CDR3 covers 18 residues. V shed 0 bases, J shed 8 bases, and the junction held 11 bases outside the gene matches. The CDR3 here is CASSIERPSGGASYEQFF. For the CDR3, the DNA is TGTGCCAGTAGTATAGAGAGGCCTAGCGGGGGGGCCAGCTATGAGCAGTTCTTC. The full variable domain, its missing parts supplied by reference TRBV19 and TRBJ2-1, is DGGITQSPKYLFRKEGQNVTLSCEQNLNHDAMYWYRQDPGQGLRLIYYSQIVNDFQKGDIAEGYSVSREKKESFPLTVTSAQKNPTAFYLCASSIERPSGGASYEQFFGPGTRLTVL.

This clonotype was observed a few times. The chain combines TRBV3-1 with TRBJ1-2; D remains unclear. The CDR3 is made up of 15 amino acids. Trimming removed 1 base from V and 4 bases from J, with 13 bases in between. Germline CDR1 is LGHDT and CDR2 is YNNKEL (reference sequence). CDR3 loop: CASSQGLEWIYGYTF. CDR3 coding DNA: TGTGCCAGCAGCCAAGGGCTGGAATGGATCTATGGCTACACCTTC.

This clonotype was found a few times. The chain has TRBV4-1 and TRBJ1-1; D gene ambiguous. V was shortened by 3 bases and J by 2 bases, with 13 bases between the two germline ends. The CDR3 runs 15 residues. Germline loops: CDR1 MGHRA, CDR2 YSYEKL. The CDR3 here is CASSHLMTGNTEAFF. CDR3 nucleotide sequence: TGCGCCAGCAGCCACCTAATGACTGGAAACACTGAAGCTTTCTTT.

This clonotype was detected ten times or more. V is TRBV5-1 and J is TRBJ2-3; weak D call: TRBD1 (6 bases). The germline CDR1 and CDR2 sequences are SGHRS and YFSETQ. The CDR3 sequence is 16 residues long. V was clipped by 0 bases and J by 3 bases, with 14 bases between them. CDR3 in DNA: TGCGCCAGCAGCTTGGGGGGACATCCCATGACAGATACGCAGTATTTT. Encoded protein: CASSLGGHPMTDTQYF.

This clonotype was seen repeatedly, ten times or more. V usage is TRBV12-5 and J usage is TRBJ1-2; perhaps TRBD1 as D (6 bases). This CDR3 has 16 amino acids. V was pared by 1 base and J by 6 bases, with 18 bases between. The V gene's germline CDR1 is LGHNT and CDR2 FRNRAP. The CDR3 here is CASGLGLYRDNNGYTF. DNA for the CDR3: TGTGCTAGTGGTTTGGGCTTGTACCGGGACAATAATGGCTACACCTTC.

In this sample, this clonotype turned up many times. The chain recombines TRBV11-2 with TRBJ1-2, with TRBD1 matching 10 bases. Germline V gene data show CDR1 as SGHAT and CDR2 as FQNNGV. J was trimmed by 4 bases and V by 3 bases; bases with no gene match: 8. The CDR3 runs to 16 residues. This CDR3 is CASSFSLGQGTYGYTF. DNA for the CDR3: TGTGCCAGCAGCTTCAGCCTGGGACAGGGGACCTATGGCTACACCTTC.

This clonotype was counted ten times or more. This chain links TRBV18 with TRBJ2-5; a possible D gene is TRBD1 (6 bases). V lost 3 bases to trimming and J lost 4 bases, with 12 bases between them. The germline V gene encodes CDR1 KGHSH and CDR2 LQKENI. The CDR3 has 14 residues. This chain's CDR3 is CASSPPTGIETQYF. CDR3 sequence (DNA): TGTGCCAGCTCACCTCCGACAGGAATAGAGACCCAGTACTTC.

Ten or more counts support this clonotype. V usage is TRBV7-2 and J usage is TRBJ1-2, with TRBD1 matching over 9 bases. Germline lookup yields CDR1 SGHTA and CDR2 FQGNSA. This CDR3 spans 15 amino acids. V trimming: 1 base; J trimming: 4 bases; junction bases outside the gene matches: 4. The CDR3 DNA reads as TGTGCCAGCAGCTTAGGGGACAGGGTATTCTATGGCTACACCTTC. Its protein product is CASSLGDRVFYGYTF.

This clonotype was seen only a few times. Here the CDR3 DNA reads TGTGCCAGCAGCCCGGACAGGGGGCTGCAGTACTTC. Translation gives CASSPDRGLQYF. V is TRBV7-8 and J is TRBJ2-4, with 11 bases that match TRBD1. Germline-derived CDR1 and CDR2 are SGHVS and FQNEAQ. V trimming: 5 bases; J trimming: 13 bases; junction bases outside the gene matches: 4. This CDR3 has 12 amino acids.

This clonotype showed up many times. V and J are TRBV18 and TRBJ2-7, with a weak D call TRBD2 (6 bases). V lost 0 bases and J lost 3, with 15 bases in between. The CDR3 length is 16 residues. Per germline, CDR1 KGHSH and CDR2 LQKENI. DNA for the CDR3: TGTGCCAGCTCACCACCCTCCGGGGCGGGAAACTACGAGCAGTACTTC. It translates to CASSPPSGAGNYEQYF. Using reference TRBV18 and TRBJ2-7 for the parts outside the CDR3, the full variable domain is NAGVMQNPRHLVRRRGQEARLRCSPMKGHSHVYWYRQLPEEGLKFMVYLQKENIIDESGMPKERFSAEFPKEGPSILRIQQVVRGDSAAYFCASSPPSGAGNYEQYFGPGTRLTVT.

This clonotype has at least ten counts. This chain uses TRBV27 with TRBJ1-2; 7 nucleotides align to TRBD1. Trimming at V came to 5 bases and at J to 2 bases, leaving 5 bases not matched to a gene. The CDR3 totals 14 residues. The V gene's germline CDR1 is MNHEY and CDR2 SMNVEV (reference sequence). CDR3 in amino acids: CASSGLGQNYGYTF. The CDR3 region has the DNA TGTGCCAGCAGTGGACTGGGACAGAACTATGGCTACACCTTC.

A remark on this clonotype: A clone one base away is much larger, so this may be a read error. The V gene is TRBV4-3, the J gene TRBJ1-6; D possibly corresponds to TRBD1 (5 bases). The CDR3 totals 15 residues. The germline V gene encodes CDR1 LGHNA and CDR2 YSLEER. The CDR3 here is CASSHGGNHNSPIHF. CDR3 nucleotide sequence: TGCGCCAGCAGCCACGGGGGTAATCATAATTCACCCATCCACTTT.

This clonotype appeared many times. The CDR3 sequence is CASSRRQTQYF. Written as DNA, the CDR3 is TGTGCCAGCAGCCGCCGACAGACTCAGTACTTC. The rearrangement joins TRBV28 to TRBJ2-4, with D perhaps TRBD1 (5 bases). The germline V gene encodes CDR1 MDHEN and CDR2 SYDVKM. The CDR3 is made up of 11 amino acids. V shed 6 bases and J shed 12 bases, with 12 bases lying between them.

This clonotype was seen many times. The rearrangement joins TRBV29-1 to TRBJ2-5; D may be TRBD2 (5 bases). This CDR3 contains 13 residues. CDR1 is SQVTM, CDR2 ANQGSEA, per germline. Trimming removed 4 bases from V and 1 base from J, with 10 bases in between. CDR3 DNA sequence: TGCAGCGTTGGCCTGGAGGCCCAAGAGACCCAGTACTTC. Its translation: CSVGLEAQETQYF.

The chain uses TRBV27 and TRBJ2-7; 9 bases agree with TRBD1. V was pared by 4 bases and J by 2 bases, with 12 bases of the junction left unmatched. The CDR3 loop spans 17 amino acids. From germline, CDR1 is MNHEY and CDR2 SMNVEV (reference sequence). The CDR3 is CASSSPQGALTTYEQYF. The CDR3 DNA follows: TGTGCCAGCAGTTCCCCACAGGGGGCCCTAACTACCTACGAGCAGTACTTC.